The subject of this entry is one T cell receptor (beta chain). Its antigen remains unidentified. This sample was taken from a study of beta chain features in type 1 diabetes. Isolated RNA was reverse transcribed in full, so expressed TCRB transcripts were sequenced. The data were produced by immunoSEQ multiplex PCR, yet TCRdb's version contains in-frame clones alone and is incomplete. The table lists fewer than 350,000 clones, roughly 8% of them singletons. V lost 5 bases to trimming and J lost 3 bases, with 10 bases between them. This CDR3 region has 13 residues. In germline, CDR1 is SGHTA, CDR2 FQGNSA. Regarding the study as a whole: Shorter TCRB CDR3s, moderately but significantly so, marked every one of the four CD4+ subsets in Type 1 diabetes patients. The similarity of naive, central memory and Treg TCRB repertoires appeared greater among patients than among healthy donors.

The chain combines TRBV7-2 with TRBJ1-2; no clear D. This clonotype originated in a woman between 18 and 29 years old in good health. Sequencing was performed on central memory CD4+ T cells from blood. Here the CDR3 reads CASSPRRDYGYTF. Written as DNA, the CDR3 is TGTGCCAGCAGCCCGCGCCGTGACTATGGCTACACCTTC.